This entry is about one TCR beta chain. Its target antigen remains unknown. Base-call qualities are not available, and no considerably larger clone is one nucleotide away. The sample is drawn from a study of control samples from healthy donors and cancer patients (dated by TCRdb to the early 2020s). Including the terminal cysteine and phenylalanine, the CDR3 comprises 14 residues. The sequence is cut down to CDR3 DNA, 42 bases in frame from base 1. V and J lose 2 bases and 5 bases, and a span of 12 bases separates them. Based on the germline V gene, the CDR1 and CDR2 sequences are ENHRY and SYGVKD. The library was produced with the immunoSEQ multiplex PCR assay. TCRdb mirrors the immuneACCESS table, restricted to in-frame sequences. Some clones are absent from its copies; in checked studies, under half trace to an unresolved V gene, and the reason for the others is unknown. The table for this sample lists about 20,000 clones; approximately 88% of them were counted only once. The ten biggest clones cover 32% of the sample.

This chain is built from TRBV10-3 and TRBJ2-5; the D call could be TRBD1 or TRBD2, with each sharing 6 bases. The sequenced sample was PBMCs. The origin of this receptor is a man in his 60s with head and neck cancer. CDR3 region: CAISELGAGETQYF. The DNA sequence is as follows: TGTGCCATCAGTGAGCTGGGGGCGGGGGAGACCCAGTACTTC.